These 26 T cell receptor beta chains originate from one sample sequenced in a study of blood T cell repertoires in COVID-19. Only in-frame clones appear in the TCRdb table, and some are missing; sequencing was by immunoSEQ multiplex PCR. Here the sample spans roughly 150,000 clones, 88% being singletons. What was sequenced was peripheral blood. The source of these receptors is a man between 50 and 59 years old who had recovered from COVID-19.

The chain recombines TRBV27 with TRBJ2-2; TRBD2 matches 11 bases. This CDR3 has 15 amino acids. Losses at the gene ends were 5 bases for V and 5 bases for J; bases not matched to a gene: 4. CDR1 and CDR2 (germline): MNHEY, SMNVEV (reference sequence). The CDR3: CASSGSGGATGELFF. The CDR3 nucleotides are TGTGCCAGCAGTGGTAGCGGGGGGGCGACCGGGGAGCTGTTTTTT.

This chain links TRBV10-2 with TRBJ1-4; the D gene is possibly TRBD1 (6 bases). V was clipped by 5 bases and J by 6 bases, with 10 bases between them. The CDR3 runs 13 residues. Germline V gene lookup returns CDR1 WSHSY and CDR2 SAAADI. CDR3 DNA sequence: TGCGCCAGCAGTAGGCAGGGGCATGAAAAACTGTTTTTT. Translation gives CASSRQGHEKLFF.

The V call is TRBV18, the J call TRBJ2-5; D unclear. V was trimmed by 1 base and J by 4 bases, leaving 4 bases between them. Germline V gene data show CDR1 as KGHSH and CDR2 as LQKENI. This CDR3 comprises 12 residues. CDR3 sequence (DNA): TGTGCCAGCTCACCACTCGGAGAGACCCAGTACTTC. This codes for CASSPLGETQYF.

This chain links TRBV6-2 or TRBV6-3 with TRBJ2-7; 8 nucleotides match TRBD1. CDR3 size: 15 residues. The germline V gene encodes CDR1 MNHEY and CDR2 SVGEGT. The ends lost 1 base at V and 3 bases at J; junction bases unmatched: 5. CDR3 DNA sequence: TGTGCCAGCAGTTACTTAAACAGGGGGGTCTACGAGCAGTACTTC. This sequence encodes CASSYLNRGVYEQYF.

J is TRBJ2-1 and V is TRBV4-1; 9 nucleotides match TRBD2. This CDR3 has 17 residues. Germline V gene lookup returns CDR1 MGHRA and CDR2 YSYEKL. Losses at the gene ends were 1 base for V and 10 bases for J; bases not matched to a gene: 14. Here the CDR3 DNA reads TGCGCCAGCAGCCAAGGATCTGCGGGAGGGTGGATAGAGGAGCAGTTCTTC. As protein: CASSQGSAGGWIEEQFF.

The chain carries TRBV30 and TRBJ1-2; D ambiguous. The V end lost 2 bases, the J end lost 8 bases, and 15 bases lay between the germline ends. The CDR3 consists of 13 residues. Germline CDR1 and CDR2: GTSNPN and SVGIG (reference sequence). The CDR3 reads CAWSTLGSGGYTF. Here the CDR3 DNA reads TGTGCCTGGAGTACTCTCGGGAGTGGCGGCTACACCTTC. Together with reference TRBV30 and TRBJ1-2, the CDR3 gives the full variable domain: SQTIHQWPATLVQPVGSPLSLECTVEGTSNPNLYWYRQAAGRGLQLLFYSVGIGQISSEVPQNLSASRPQDRQFILSSKKLLLSDSGFYLCAWSTLGSGGYTFGSGTRLTVV.

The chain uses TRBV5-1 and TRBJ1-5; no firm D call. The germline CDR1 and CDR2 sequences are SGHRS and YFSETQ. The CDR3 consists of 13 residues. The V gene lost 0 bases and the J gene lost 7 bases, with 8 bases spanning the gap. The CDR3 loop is CASSLAPGQPQHF. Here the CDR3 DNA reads TGCGCCAGCAGCTTGGCGCCGGGGCAGCCCCAGCATTTT. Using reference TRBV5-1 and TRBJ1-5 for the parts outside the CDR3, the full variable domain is KAGVTQTPRYLIKTRGQQVTLSCSPISGHRSVSWYQQTPGQGLQFLFEYFSETQRNKGNFPGRFSGRQFSNSRSEMNVSTLELGDSALYLCASSLAPGQPQHFGDGTRLSIL.

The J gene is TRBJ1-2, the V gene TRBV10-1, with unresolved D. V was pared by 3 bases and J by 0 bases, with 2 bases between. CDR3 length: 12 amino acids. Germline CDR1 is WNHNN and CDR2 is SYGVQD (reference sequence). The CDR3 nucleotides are TGCGCCAGCAGTGACACTAACTATGGCTACACCTTC. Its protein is CASSDTNYGYTF.

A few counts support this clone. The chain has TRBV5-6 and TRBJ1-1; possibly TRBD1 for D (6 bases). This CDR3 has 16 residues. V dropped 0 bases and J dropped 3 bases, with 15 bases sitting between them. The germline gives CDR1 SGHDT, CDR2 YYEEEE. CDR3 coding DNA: TGTGCCAGCAGCTTGGCCAGGGGCATTCCTTACACTGAAGCTTTCTTT. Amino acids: CASSLARGIPYTEAFF.

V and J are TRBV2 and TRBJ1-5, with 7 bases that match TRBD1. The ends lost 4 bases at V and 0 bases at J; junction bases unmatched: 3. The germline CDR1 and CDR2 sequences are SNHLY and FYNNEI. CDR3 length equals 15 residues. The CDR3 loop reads CASSAGQISNQPQHF. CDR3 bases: TGTGCCAGCAGTGCGGGACAGATTAGCAATCAGCCCCAGCATTTT. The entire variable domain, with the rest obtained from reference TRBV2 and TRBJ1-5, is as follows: EPEVTQTPSHQVTQMGQEVILRCVPISNHLYFYWYRQILGQKVEFLVSFYNNEISEKSEIFDDQFSVERPDGSNFTLKIRSTKLEDSAMYFCASSAGQISNQPQHFGDGTRLSIL.

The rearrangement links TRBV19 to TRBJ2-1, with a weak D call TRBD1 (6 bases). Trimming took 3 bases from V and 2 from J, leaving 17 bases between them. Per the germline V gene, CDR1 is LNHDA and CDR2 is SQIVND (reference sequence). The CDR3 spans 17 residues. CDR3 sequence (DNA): TGTGCCAGTAGTATCACCGTACAGGGTCCCCCCTACAATGAGCAGTTCTTC. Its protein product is CASSITVQGPPYNEQFF.

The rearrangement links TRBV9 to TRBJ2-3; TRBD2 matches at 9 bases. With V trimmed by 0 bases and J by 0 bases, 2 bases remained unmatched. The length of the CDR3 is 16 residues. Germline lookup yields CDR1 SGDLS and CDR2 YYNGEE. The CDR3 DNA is TGTGCCAGCAGCGTAGGACTAGCGGAAAGCACAGATACGCAGTATTTT. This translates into CASSVGLAESTDTQYF.

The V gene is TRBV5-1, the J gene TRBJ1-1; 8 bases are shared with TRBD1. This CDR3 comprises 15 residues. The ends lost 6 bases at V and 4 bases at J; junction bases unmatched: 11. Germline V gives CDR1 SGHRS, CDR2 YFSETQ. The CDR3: CASTPTGGSATEAFF. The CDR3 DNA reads TGCGCCAGCACCCCCACAGGGGGAAGCGCCACTGAAGCTTTCTTT.

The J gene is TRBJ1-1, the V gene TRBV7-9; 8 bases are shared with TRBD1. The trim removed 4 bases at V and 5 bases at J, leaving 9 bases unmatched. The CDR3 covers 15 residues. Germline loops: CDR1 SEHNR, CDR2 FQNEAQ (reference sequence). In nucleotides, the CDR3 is TGTGCCAGCAGCTCACCAGGGGGCAGGGGTACTGAAGCTTTCTTT. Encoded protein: CASSSPGGRGTEAFF. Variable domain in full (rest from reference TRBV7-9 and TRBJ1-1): DTGVSQNPRHKITKRGQNVTFRCDPISEHNRLYWYRQTLGQGPEFLTYFQNEAQLEKSRLLSDRFSAERPKGSFSTLEIQRTEQGDSAMYLCASSSPGGRGTEAFFGQGTRLTVV.

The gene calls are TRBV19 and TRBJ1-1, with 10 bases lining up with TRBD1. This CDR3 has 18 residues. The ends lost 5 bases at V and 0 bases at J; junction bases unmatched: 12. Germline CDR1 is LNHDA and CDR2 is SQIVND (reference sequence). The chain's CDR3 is CASSSIRTGGIMNTEAFF. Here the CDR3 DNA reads TGTGCCAGTAGTTCGATACGGACAGGGGGGATCATGAACACTGAAGCTTTCTTT.

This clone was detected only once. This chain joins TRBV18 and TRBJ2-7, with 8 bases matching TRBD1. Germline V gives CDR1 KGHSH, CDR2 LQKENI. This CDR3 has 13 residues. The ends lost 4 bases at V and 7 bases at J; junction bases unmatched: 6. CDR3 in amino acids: CASSLQGAGEQYF. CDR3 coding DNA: TGTGCCAGCTCACTTCAGGGGGCGGGGGAGCAGTACTTC.

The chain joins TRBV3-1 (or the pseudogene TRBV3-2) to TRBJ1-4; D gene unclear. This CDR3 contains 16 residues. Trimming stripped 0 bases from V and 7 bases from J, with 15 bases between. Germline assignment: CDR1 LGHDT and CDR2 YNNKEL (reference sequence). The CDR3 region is CASSQEAPGTLEKLFF. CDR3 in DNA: TGTGCCAGCAGCCAAGAGGCCCCAGGAACCCTTGAAAAACTGTTTTTT.

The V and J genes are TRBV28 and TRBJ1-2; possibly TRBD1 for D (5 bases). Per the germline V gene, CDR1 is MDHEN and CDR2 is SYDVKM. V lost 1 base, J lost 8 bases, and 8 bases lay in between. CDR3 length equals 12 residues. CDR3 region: CASSLFGGGYTF. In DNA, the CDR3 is TGTGCCAGCAGTTTATTCGGGGGGGGCTACACCTTC.

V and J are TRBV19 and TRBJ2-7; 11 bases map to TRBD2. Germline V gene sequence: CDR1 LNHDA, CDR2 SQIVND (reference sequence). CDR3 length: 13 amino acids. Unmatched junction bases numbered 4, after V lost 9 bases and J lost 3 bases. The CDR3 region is CASSGTSGYEQYF. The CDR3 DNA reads TGTGCCAGCTCCGGGACTAGCGGCTACGAGCAGTACTTC.

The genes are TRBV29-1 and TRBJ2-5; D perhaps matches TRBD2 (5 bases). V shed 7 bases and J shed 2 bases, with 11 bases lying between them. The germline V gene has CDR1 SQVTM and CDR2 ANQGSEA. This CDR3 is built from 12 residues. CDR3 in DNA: TGCAGCGGTTCCGGGGTTCAAGAGACCCAGTACTTC. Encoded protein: CSGSGVQETQYF.

CDR3 sequence reads: CASSSAGTGGNQPQHF. CDR3 bases: TGTGCCAGCAGTTCCGCAGGAACAGGGGGCAATCAGCCCCAGCATTTT. The rearrangement uses TRBV7-9 and TRBJ1-5, with 7 positions matching TRBD1. Looked up from germline, CDR1 is SEHNR and CDR2 is FQNEAQ (reference sequence). The CDR3 runs 16 residues. V gave up 6 bases and J gave up 2 bases; unmatched junction bases: 10.

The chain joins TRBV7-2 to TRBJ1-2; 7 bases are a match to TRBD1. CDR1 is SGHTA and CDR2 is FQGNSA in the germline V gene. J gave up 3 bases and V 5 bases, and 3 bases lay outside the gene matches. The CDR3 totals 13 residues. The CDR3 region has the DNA TGTGCCAGCAGCCTAGACAGGGACTATGGCTACACCTTC. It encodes CASSLDRDYGYTF.

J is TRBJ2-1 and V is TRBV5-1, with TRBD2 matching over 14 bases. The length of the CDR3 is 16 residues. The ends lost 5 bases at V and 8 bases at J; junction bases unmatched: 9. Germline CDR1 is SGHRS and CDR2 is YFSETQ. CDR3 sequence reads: CASRHWGTSGSDEQFF. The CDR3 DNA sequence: TGCGCCAGCAGACATTGGGGGACTAGCGGGAGTGATGAGCAGTTCTTC.

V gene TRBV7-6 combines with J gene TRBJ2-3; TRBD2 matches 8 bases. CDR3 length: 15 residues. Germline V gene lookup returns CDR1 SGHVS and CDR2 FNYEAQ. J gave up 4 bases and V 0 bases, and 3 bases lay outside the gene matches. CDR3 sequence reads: CASSLAGGAADTQYF. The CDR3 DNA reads TGTGCCAGCAGCTTAGCCGGGGGGGCCGCAGATACGCAGTATTTT.

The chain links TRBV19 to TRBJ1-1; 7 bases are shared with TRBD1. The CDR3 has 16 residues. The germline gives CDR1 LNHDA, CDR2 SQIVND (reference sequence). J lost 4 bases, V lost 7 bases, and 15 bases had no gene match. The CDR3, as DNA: TGTGCCAGTAAAGAGACAGGGCCCATGAGGGGCACTGAAGCTTTCTTT. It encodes CASKETGPMRGTEAFF. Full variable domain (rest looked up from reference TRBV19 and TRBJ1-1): DGGITQSPKYLFRKEGQNVTLSCEQNLNHDAMYWYRQDPGQGLRLIYYSQIVNDFQKGDIAEGYSVSREKKESFPLTVTSAQKNPTAFYLCASKETGPMRGTEAFFGQGTRLTVV.

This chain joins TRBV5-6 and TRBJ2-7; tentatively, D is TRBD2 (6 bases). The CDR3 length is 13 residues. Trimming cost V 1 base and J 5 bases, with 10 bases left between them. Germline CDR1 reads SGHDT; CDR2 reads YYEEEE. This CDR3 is CASSLFGGDEQYF. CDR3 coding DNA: TGTGCCAGCAGCTTGTTCGGAGGGGACGAGCAGTACTTC.